The entry that follows covers one TCR beta chain sequence. The specificity of this receptor is unknown. No base-level quality is on record; no much larger clone is a single base apart. TCR CDR3 regions were amplified from genomic DNA by multiplex PCR using the deep immunoSEQ assay. Extracted genomic DNA from each cell subset was spread evenly across all wells of several immunoSEQ 96-well plates, with each plate serving as a replicate. Each replicate PCR for sorted subsets received about 0.2 ug genomic DNA, equal to roughly 30,000 T cell genomes. The purified libraries were quantified using a Qubit 3.0 fluorometer, sized with a Bioanalyzer 2100, and then quantified again using the KAPA Library Quantification kit. Each immunoSEQ 96-well plate was sequenced on its own single-read 150-cycle Illumina NextSeq 550 flow cell. Turning to the authors' computational methods: Because only junctional sequences without quality scores were contained in the immunoSEQ output, filtering matching that applied to full-length reads could not be performed. To assign V/J genes and CDR3, sequences were annotated using PyIR, a Python wrapper for IgBLAST v1.9, with IMGT germline references. Any read was removed if the V/J assignment was weak (E-value above 1e-6), the CDR3 was missing, or the read contained stop codons, out-of-frame junctions, or ambiguous translated residues. V3J clonotypes were defined as sequences sharing an identical inferred V gene, J gene, and CDR3 amino acid sequence. To compute the percentage overlap between repertoires, the number of shared unique clonotypes was divided by the size of the smaller repertoire. Repertoire richness was assessed with RTK rarefaction, the Chao1 estimator, and Recon v2.1 estimates of unobserved clonotypes. Generation probabilities for all TCRbeta clonotypes obtained by the gDNA method from a handful of donors were computed using OLGA. In TCRdb, the immuneACCESS table is reduced to in-frame sequences with V and J assigned. These tables do not hold every clone; where another copy was compared, an unresolved V gene accounts for under half, and the others remain unexplained. Clone size and the V and J calls come from that table; the DNA yielded D and trimming. The table for this sample lists about 1,900,000 clones; just under 95% of them were counted only once. The ten biggest clones cover under 1.5% of the sample.

This record belongs to a study of shared clonotypes between healthy human individuals (dated by TCRdb to the early 2020s). Broadly, across the study: The cohort included a few men and a couple of women between 18 and 49 years of age. Per donor, three plates each were used for CD4 naive and CD4 memory, two for CD8 naive, and one for CD8 memory. To estimate repertoire size and how much clonotypes are shared between individuals, the study performed deep sequencing of blood TCR repertoires from about five healthy adults. Libraries were prepared and TCR repertoires were sequenced by different laboratories using diverse techniques, in order to increase sequencing depth and limit assay-specific biases. Per donor, leukapheresis produced somewhere between about 0.94 and 9.5 billion PBMCs.

What the study reported, not specific to this receptor: Sampling was limited to blood, and TCR repertoires in tissue likely differ from TCR repertoires in blood. Based on pairwise subsampling, the degree of clonotype sharing among donors was expected to be affected by sequencing depth. The genetic and exposure-history diversity represented was limited by the small number of donors. Across a few donors, 5% to 6% of naive CD4, roughly 3.3% of naive CD8, about 2.3% of memory CD4, and under 0.45% of memory CD8 clonotypes were shared. Rarefaction of sorted-subset datasets indicated incomplete sequencing despite the large sequencing depth. Naive subsets generally had larger estimated clonotype richness than memory subsets did. Compared with non-shared clonotypes, the clonotypes found in all four sorted-subset donors had higher generation probabilities.

A distance of 12 bases separates the germline ends of V and J, which lose 1 base and 6 bases respectively. CDR1 and CDR2, looked up from the germline V gene, are MGHRA and YSYEKL. From its cysteine to its phenylalanine, the CDR3 spans 14 amino acids. Just the 42-base CDR3 DNA is kept, in frame starting at base 1. CD8 naive samples consisted of CD45RO-negative cells that were positively selected for CCR7, yielding a CD45RA+CCR7+ population without TemRA cells. The donors were healthy, HIV-negative adults with no recently reported acute infections or vaccinations. All donors were Caucasian adults living in Nashville, Tennessee, USA. After blood collection by leukapheresis, PBMCs were isolated using Ficoll-Histopaque density gradient centrifugation and then cryopreserved in the vapor phase of liquid nitrogen. Analytical flow cytometry was used to check the purity and quantity of each magnetically sorted T cell population. From each sorted fraction, genomic DNA was isolated and quantified by UV absorbance on a Nanodrop 2000c.

The clonotype comes from a man aged 18 to 29 in good health. The sequencing input was naive CD8+ T cells sorted from blood. The cell subset or site label, read with the paper, signifies: CD45RA+CCR7+. Recombination joined TRBV4-1 with TRBJ1-2; the D gene lacks a confident call. The nucleotides read TGCGCCAGCAGCCAAGTAGGGTCAGGCCATGGCTACACCTTC. It is translated as CASSQVGSGHGYTF.